Below, 21 T cell receptor beta chains from the same sample are listed, as sequenced in a study of metastatic and nonmetastatic thyroid tumors. Among the patients, none had received any treatment before thyroid surgery. TCRdb re-called the PCR reads through MiXCR. There are about 33,000 clones in the sample; 15% to 20% occur only once, and more than 4% lies in the top ten. What was sequenced was blood. These receptor sequences come from a female donor with papillary thyroid cancer or a benign thyroid nodule (not recorded which). Some clones in this sample may be carry-over from other donors' samples.

On this clone: Possible read error: a much larger clone is one base away. The V call is TRBV12-3 or TRBV12-4, the J call TRBJ2-5; 10 positions agree with TRBD2. The length of the CDR3 is 16 residues. Unmatched junction bases numbered 8, after V lost 2 bases and J lost 5 bases. As DNA, the CDR3 is TGTGCCAGCAGTTTACTCCTAGCGGGAGCTGGTGAGACCCAGTACTTC. Its translation is CASSLLLAGAGETQYF.

This clone occurred many times. This sequence joins TRBV10-3 and TRBJ1-5, with unresolved D. Germline assignment: CDR1 ENHRY and CDR2 SYGVKD. Trimming stripped 0 bases from V and 2 bases from J, with 8 bases between. This CDR3 region has 15 residues. For the CDR3, the DNA is TGTGCCATCAGTGAGTCTGGAGAGGGCAATCAGCCCCAGCATTTT. Translating gives CAISESGEGNQPQHF.

This chain joins TRBV6-1 and TRBJ1-1; D not resolved. Trimming took off 8 bases at V and 0 bases at J, with 10 bases between the two ends. Germline CDR1 reads MNHNS; CDR2 reads SASEGT. This CDR3 region has 13 residues. This CDR3 reads CASLRKLNTEAFF. CDR3 DNA sequence: TGTGCCAGCCTGAGGAAGTTGAACACTGAAGCTTTCTTT.

This clone was seen many times. This chain joins TRBV3-1 and TRBJ1-1; possible D gene TRBD1, 6 bases. Germline CDR1 reads LGHDT; CDR2 reads YNNKEL (reference sequence). This CDR3 has 14 residues. Deletions cut 2 bases from V and 8 bases from J, with 15 bases between. The CDR3 spells CASSQREKQGEAFF. The CDR3 nucleotides read TGTGCCAGCAGCCAAAGGGAGAAACAGGGCGAAGCTTTCTTT.

The chain employs TRBV11-2 and TRBJ2-1; D gene ambiguous. Germline V gene lookup returns CDR1 SGHAT and CDR2 FQNNGV. The CDR3 is 11 amino acids. The germline V and J ends were trimmed by 5 bases and 5 bases, with 4 bases remaining between them. In DNA, the CDR3 is TGTGCCAGCAGCATGAACAATGAGCAGTTCTTC. Protein sequence: CASSMNNEQFF.

CDR3 protein: CASSDPGTDYVYTF. CDR3 coding DNA: TGTGCCAGCAGTGACCCCGGGACAGACTATGTTTACACCTTC. The chain recombines TRBV6-1 with TRBJ1-2, with 7 bases aligning to TRBD1. The CDR3 has 14 residues. From germline, CDR1 is MNHNS and CDR2 SASEGT. V shed 3 bases and J 11 bases; nucleotides not matched to a gene: 12.

This clone was observed at least ten times. The chain uses TRBV20-1 and TRBJ2-1; 7 bases line up with TRBD2. The junction had 7 bases not matched to a gene; V was cut back by 0 bases and J by 8 bases. CDR1 is DFQATT, CDR2 SNEGSKA, per germline (reference sequence). The CDR3 extends over 14 amino acids. The CDR3: CSARDIREADEQFF. Written as DNA, the CDR3 is TGCAGTGCTAGAGATATACGGGAGGCGGATGAGCAGTTCTTC.

There are a few counts of this clone. The rearrangement links TRBV28 to TRBJ2-1; TRBD2 matches at 9 bases. The V gene end was trimmed by 6 bases and the J gene end by 5 bases; junction bases not matched to a gene: 11. The CDR3 totals 16 residues. Germline values: CDR1 MDHEN, CDR2 SYDVKM. The CDR3 nucleotides read TGTGCCAGCAGGGACAGCACCAGCGGGGGGCACAATGAGCAGTTCTTC. It specifies CASRDSTSGGHNEQFF.

This clone was seen repeatedly, ten times or more. A read error may be the cause here, since a much bigger clone is one base away. V usage is TRBV19 and J usage is TRBJ1-1; D is perhaps TRBD1 (6 bases). V shed 7 bases and J shed 6 bases, with 12 bases lying between them. Germline V lookup: CDR1 LNHDA, CDR2 SQIVND (reference sequence). The CDR3 covers 12 residues. The CDR3 DNA is TGTGCCAGTAAATTTGGGGGCGCTGAAGCTTTCTTT. It yields the protein CASKFGGAEAFF.

This clone came up many times. V gene TRBV9 combines with J gene TRBJ2-3, with D tentatively TRBD2 (6 bases). The V gene lost 2 bases and the J gene lost 2 bases, with 9 bases spanning the gap. The germline CDR1 and CDR2 sequences are SGDLS and YYNGEE. This CDR3 has 14 amino acids. CDR3 loop: CASSVSGNTDTQYF. The CDR3 DNA sequence: TGTGCCAGCAGCGTTAGCGGAAACACAGATACGCAGTATTTT.

This clone was found many times. The chain is built from TRBV6-1 and TRBJ2-1; 9 bases agree with TRBD1. Per the germline V gene, CDR1 is MNHNS and CDR2 is SASEGT. The CDR3 consists of 12 residues. The V gene end was trimmed by 7 bases and the J gene end by 12 bases; junction bases not matched to a gene: 7. The CDR3, as DNA: TGTGCCAGCAAGGACAGGGGATGGGGGCAGTTCTTC. It codes for CASKDRGWGQFF.

This clone appeared a few times. One base away lies a much larger clone, so this may be a sequencing read error. The chain joins TRBV10-2 to TRBJ2-7, with D unresolved. The germline V gene has CDR1 WSHSY and CDR2 SAAADI. V lost 3 bases and J lost 6, with 12 bases in between. The CDR3 is made up of 13 amino acids. The CDR3, as DNA: TGCGCCAGCAGTGACACCCCCACCTGCGAGCAGTACTTC. It specifies CASSDTPTCEQYF.

The chain links TRBV24-1 to TRBJ2-1; possible D gene TRBD1, 6 bases. CDR3 length: 13 amino acids. Trimming took off 10 bases at V and 5 bases at J, with 14 bases between the two ends. CDR1 is KGHDR, CDR2 SFDVKD, per germline. CDR3 sequence (DNA): TGTGCCACTGTGACAGGAGACCACAATGAGCAGTTCTTC. This encodes CATVTGDHNEQFF.

This clone came up many times. This chain connects TRBV9 to TRBJ2-3; 9 nucleotides align to TRBD1. Losses at the gene ends were 3 bases for V and 1 base for J; bases not matched to a gene: 9. The CDR3 contains 17 residues. CDR1 SGDLS and CDR2 YYNGEE come from the germline V gene. CDR3 nucleotide sequence: TGTGCCAGCAGCGGGACCACAGGGGGCGCCCGCACAGATACGCAGTATTTT. Translation gives CASSGTTGGARTDTQYF.

In this sample, this clone turned up many times. The chain is built from TRBV12-3 or TRBV12-4 and TRBJ2-5; D is ambiguous. With 2 bases removed from V and 5 bases from J, the gap between germline ends came to 6 bases. The CDR3 extends over 12 amino acids. The CDR3 nucleotides read TGTGCCAGCAGTTTATCACGCGAGACCCAGTACTTC. Translated: CASSLSRETQYF.

This rearrangement joins TRBV5-4 to TRBJ1-1, with D unresolved. This CDR3 is built from 12 residues. V lost 9 bases to trimming and J lost 5 bases, with 14 bases between them. Germline V gene data show CDR1 as SGHNT and CDR2 as YYREEE (reference sequence). This chain's CDR3 is CAIILWGTEAFF. The CDR3 nucleotides are TGTGCCATCATCTTGTGGGGTACTGAAGCTTTCTTT. The full variable domain, its missing parts supplied by reference TRBV5-4 and TRBJ1-1, is ETGVTQSPTHLIKTRGQQVTLRCSSQSGHNTVSWYQQALGQGPQFIFQYYREEENGRGNFPPRFSGLQFPNYSSELNVNALELDDSALYLCAIILWGTEAFFGQGTRLTVV.

In its sample, this clone is medium-sized. V is TRBV6-1 and J is TRBJ1-2; D is undetermined. With 6 bases removed from V and 8 bases from J, the gap between germline ends came to 10 bases. CDR3 size: 11 residues. Germline CDR1 reads MNHNS; CDR2 reads SASEGT. The CDR3 DNA follows: TGTGCCAGCAGCCCAGGTTGGGGCTACACCTTC. The encoded protein is CASSPGWGYTF.

As regards this clone: One end of the junction is discordant with germline, which a read error may explain. The V gene is TRBV6-1, the J gene TRBJ2-6; D is uncertain. CDR1 and CDR2 from the germline V gene are MNHNS and SASEGT. This CDR3 region has 15 residues. The CDR3 DNA sequence: TGTGCTAGCATTCACGGCTCCTCTGGGGCCAACGTCCTGACTTTC. This codes for CASIHGSSGANVLTF.

This clone was counted ten times or more. CDR3 bases: TGTGCCAGCTCAGGACAGGGTGATACTGAAGCTTTCTTT. It encodes CASSGQGDTEAFF. The rearrangement joins TRBV18 to TRBJ1-1; 8 nucleotides match TRBD1. Germline CDR1 KGHSH, CDR2 LQKENI. The CDR3 is made up of 13 amino acids. Germline trimming cut 5 bases from V and 5 bases from J; bases unmatched to any gene: 4.

A word on this clone: Just one base apart from a much larger clone, this may be a read error. Other DNA sequences from this sample encode an identical CDR3 as well. V gene TRBV10-2 combines with J gene TRBJ1-4; D unclear. This CDR3 spans 11 amino acids. CDR1 and CDR2 from the germline V gene are WSHSY and SAAADI. The V and J ends lost 7 bases and 7 bases respectively, with 7 bases between them. The CDR3 DNA follows: TGCGCCAGCACACCAGGTGAAAAACTGTTTTTT. The encoded protein is CASTPGEKLFF.

This clone was counted ten times or more. The chain couples TRBV20-1 to TRBJ2-3; unclear D gene. Looked up from germline, CDR1 is DFQATT and CDR2 is SNEGSKA (reference sequence). The CDR3 consists of 14 residues. V was cut by 1 base and J by 1 base, with 9 bases left in between. CDR3 DNA: TGCAGTGCTAGAGGTCGTGTGGGCACAGATACGCAGTATTTT. It yields the protein CSARGRVGTDTQYF.